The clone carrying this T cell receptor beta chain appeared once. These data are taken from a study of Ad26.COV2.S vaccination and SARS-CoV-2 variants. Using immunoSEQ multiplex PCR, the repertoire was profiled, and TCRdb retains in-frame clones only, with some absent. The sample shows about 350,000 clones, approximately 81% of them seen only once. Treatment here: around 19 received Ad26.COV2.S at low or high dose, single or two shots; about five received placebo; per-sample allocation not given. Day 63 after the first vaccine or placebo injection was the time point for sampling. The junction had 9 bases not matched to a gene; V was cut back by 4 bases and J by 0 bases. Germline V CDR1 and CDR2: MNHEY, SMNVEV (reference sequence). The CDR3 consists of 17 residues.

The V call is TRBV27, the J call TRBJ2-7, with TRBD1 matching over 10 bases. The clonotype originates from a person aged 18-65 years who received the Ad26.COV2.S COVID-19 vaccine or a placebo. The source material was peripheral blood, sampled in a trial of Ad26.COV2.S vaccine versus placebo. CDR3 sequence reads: CASSSQTGTGVSYEQYF. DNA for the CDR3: TGTGCCAGCAGTTCCCAGACCGGGACAGGGGTCTCCTACGAGCAGTACTTC.